A single sample is the source of the 32 T cell receptor beta chains below, sequenced in a study of blood T cells in healthy people across ages. A second roughly 7 to 11 cycle PCR used barcoded and J-beta primers. From the 5' RACE reads, TCRdb called clonotypes with MiXCR, one entry per CDR3 protein. The sample holds approximately 780,000 distinct CDR3 sequences, roughly 25% seen once. A further study also used this sample, focusing on T cells of mothers and their children.

The sequenced sample consisted of blood. Receptors originate from a boy aged 5-17 years in good health.

The chain has TRBV29-1 and TRBJ2-5; no definite D call. The J call may be incorrect, as the DNA end agrees better with TRBJ2-7. Per the germline V gene, CDR1 is SQVTM and CDR2 is ANQGSEA. This CDR3 region has 13 residues. CDR3 in amino acids: CSVRRLLNYEQYF. CDR3 coding DNA: TGCAGCGTGAGGCGGCTCTTAAACTACGAGCAGTACTTC.

This clonotype appeared a few times. The genes are TRBV20-1 and TRBJ2-5; 8 nucleotides align to TRBD1. J gave up 4 bases and V 0 bases, and 7 bases lay outside the gene matches. The CDR3 sequence is 15 residues long. Germline V gene lookup returns CDR1 DFQATT and CDR2 SNEGSKA (reference sequence). CDR3 DNA sequence: TGCAGTGCTAGAGATCGGCAGGGGGCTGGAGAGACCCAGTACTTC. This encodes CSARDRQGAGETQYF.

V gene TRBV29-1 combines with J gene TRBJ1-5; TRBD1 matches 10 bases. CDR3 size: 13 residues. Looked up from germline, CDR1 is SQVTM and CDR2 is ANQGSEA. With V trimmed by 6 bases and J by 6 bases, 5 bases remained unmatched. The CDR3 loop is CSVGDRGGQPQHF. The CDR3 nucleotides are TGCAGCGTCGGGGACAGGGGCGGTCAGCCCCAGCATTTT.

The chain recombines TRBV21-1 with TRBJ1-2; the table's D call TRBD1 went unverified against the DNA. TRBV21-1 is termed a pseudogene. The CDR3 extends over 14 amino acids. CDR3 nucleotide sequence: TGTGCCAGCCCGGAGAGACAGTTCACCTATGGCTACACCTTC. This translates into CASPERQFTYGYTF.

This sequence joins TRBV7-9 and TRBJ1-1; D perhaps matches TRBD1 (6 bases). CDR1 and CDR2 from the germline V gene are SEHNR and FQNEAQ (reference sequence). CDR3 size: 14 residues. The V gene lost 10 bases and the J gene lost 4 bases, with 19 bases spanning the gap. The CDR3 DNA sequence: TGTGCCATCACTAGGGGGGGGCCATCCACTGAAGCTTTCTTT. Translation: CAITRGGPSTEAFF.

The J gene is TRBJ1-3, the V gene TRBV12-3 or TRBV12-4; D not certain. Trimming removed 11 bases at V and 4 bases at J, with 18 bases between. The CDR3 has 14 residues. Here the CDR3 DNA reads TGTGCCCGTCGAGATGGGGTCCCCGGAAACACCATATATTTT. Translating gives CARRDGVPGNTIYF.

In this sample, this clonotype turned up a few times. This sequence joins TRBV14 and TRBJ2-5; D may correspond to TRBD1 or TRBD2 (5 bases each). Germline CDR1 and CDR2: SGHDN and FVKESK. CDR3 length equals 15 residues. The ends were cut back, 0 bases at V and 5 bases at J, with 13 bases in the middle. The CDR3 is CASSQDSRGRETQYF. The CDR3 DNA sequence: TGTGCCAGCAGCCAAGATAGCCGGGGCCGGGAGACCCAGTACTTC.

This clonotype was detected a few times. The chain is built from TRBV20-1 and TRBJ2-3, with D maybe TRBD2 (5 bases). Germline V gene sequence: CDR1 DFQATT, CDR2 SNEGSKA (reference sequence). Trimming took 6 bases from V and 6 from J, leaving 13 bases between them. This CDR3 comprises 12 residues. The CDR3 loop reads CSAPRATDTQYF. DNA for the CDR3: TGCAGTGCCCCGAGGGCTACCGATACGCAGTATTTT.

In this sample, this clonotype turned up a few times. The chain is built from TRBV7-9 and TRBJ1-2; TRBD1 aligns across 8 bases. The CDR3 length is 14 residues. Germline V lookup: CDR1 SEHNR, CDR2 FQNEAQ (reference sequence). V dropped 3 bases and J dropped 4; count of bases not matched to a gene: 4. The CDR3 region is CASSFGTGTYGYTF. The CDR3 coding sequence is TGTGCCAGCAGCTTCGGGACAGGAACCTATGGCTACACCTTC.

This chain connects TRBV12-3 or TRBV12-4 to TRBJ1-3, with a tentative D call TRBD1 (5 bases). The CDR3 runs 14 residues. V lost 1 base, J lost 3 bases, and 7 bases lay in between. The CDR3, as DNA: TGTGCCAGCAGTTTAGGGGGGTTTGGAAACACCATATATTTT. This encodes CASSLGGFGNTIYF.

This rearrangement joins TRBV20-1 to TRBJ1-1; D is uncertain. Germline V gene lookup returns CDR1 DFQATT and CDR2 SNEGSKA (reference sequence). The V end was cut by 3 bases, the J end by 7 bases, with 6 bases between. CDR3 length: 10 residues. CDR3 coding DNA: TGCAGTGCTAGGGGTTTTGAAGCTTTCTTT. This codes for CSARGFEAFF.

This clonotype was seen a few times. V usage is TRBV5-1 and J usage is TRBJ2-5; 7 nucleotides agree with TRBD2. The assigned J gene may be wrong: the sequence end matches TRBJ2-7 better. This CDR3 is 17 amino acids long. CDR1 SGHRS and CDR2 YFSETQ come from the germline V gene. DNA for the CDR3: TGCGCCAGCAGCTTGGCTAGCAGGGACTATTCCTGGTACGAGCAGTACTTC. It yields the protein CASSLASRDYSWYEQYF.

This clonotype was counted only a few times. The chain links TRBV29-1 to TRBJ2-1, with 8 bases aligning to TRBD2. The CDR3 is 14 residues long. V dropped 4 bases and J dropped 7; count of bases not matched to a gene: 9. Germline V gene lookup returns CDR1 SQVTM and CDR2 ANQGSEA. The CDR3 DNA follows: TGCAGCGTTGGGCCGAGACTAGCGCAGAATGAGCAGTTCTTC. It translates to CSVGPRLAQNEQFF.

This clonotype was seen a handful of times. The chain couples TRBV6-6 to TRBJ2-7; no definite D call. This CDR3 spans 13 amino acids. Trimming removed 2 bases from V and 2 bases from J, with 7 bases in between. Germline assignment: CDR1 MNHNY and CDR2 SVGAGI (reference sequence). CDR3 loop: CASSYEAPYEQYF. CDR3 sequence (DNA): TGTGCCAGCAGTTACGAGGCGCCCTACGAGCAGTACTTC.

The chain uses TRBV4-1 and TRBJ1-1; 8 positions agree with TRBD1. Germline V gene sequence: CDR1 MGHRA, CDR2 YSYEKL. V lost 4 bases to trimming and J lost 5 bases; unmatched junction nucleotides: 9. The CDR3 contains 15 residues. For the CDR3, the DNA is TGCGCCAGCAGCCGGAGACAGGGGACTGGGACTGAAGCTTTCTTT. Residues: CASSRRQGTGTEAFF.

This clonotype has just a few counts. This chain connects TRBV28 to TRBJ2-5, with D perhaps TRBD1 (6 bases). The germline gives CDR1 MDHEN, CDR2 SYDVKM. CDR3 length: 13 residues. V lost 9 bases and J lost 1, with 12 bases in between. The CDR3 here is CASETGGQETQYF. CDR3 DNA sequence: TGTGCCAGTGAGACAGGAGGCCAAGAGACCCAGTACTTC.

The chain links TRBV29-1 to TRBJ1-2; TRBD1 might be the D (5 bases). The V and J ends lost 6 bases and 4 bases respectively, with 12 bases between them. The CDR3 runs 12 residues. Germline V gene sequence: CDR1 SQVTM, CDR2 ANQGSEA. In DNA, the CDR3 is TGCAGCGTCGGGGCGGAGAGCTATGGCTACACCTTC. Protein product: CSVGAESYGYTF.

This clonotype was counted only a few times. This sequence joins TRBV27 and TRBJ1-5; possibly TRBD1 for D (5 bases). Germline CDR1 reads MNHEY; CDR2 reads SMNVEV (reference sequence). With 5 bases removed from V and 0 bases from J, the gap between germline ends came to 8 bases. This CDR3 has 14 amino acids. CDR3 sequence reads: CASSAQDSNQPQHF. The DNA of the CDR3 is TGTGCCAGCAGTGCACAGGATAGCAATCAGCCCCAGCATTTT.

The chain has TRBV28 and TRBJ2-7; D might be TRBD2 (6 bases). From germline, CDR1 is MDHEN and CDR2 SYDVKM. CDR3 length equals 16 residues. V was pared by 3 bases and J by 3 bases, with 18 bases between. Written as DNA, the CDR3 is TGTGCCAGCAGTTTTCTGTCGGCGGGGAAGAACTACGAGCAGTACTTC. Amino acids: CASSFLSAGKNYEQYF.

The sample holds a few counts of this clonotype. V usage is TRBV7-9 and J usage is TRBJ2-7; D not certain. V lost 5 bases and J 0 bases, leaving 11 bases between the germline ends. Germline lookup yields CDR1 SEHNR and CDR2 FQNEAQ (reference sequence). The CDR3 is made up of 14 amino acids. CDR3 DNA: TGTGCCAGCAGCGCCCCGGCGGACTCCTACGAGCAGTACTTC. Its protein product is CASSAPADSYEQYF.

V is TRBV10-3 and J is TRBJ1-2; TRBD1 matches 9 bases. The V segment lost 7 bases and the J segment 5 bases; nucleotides outside the gene matches: 8. Germline loops: CDR1 ENHRY, CDR2 SYGVKD. The CDR3 totals 14 residues. The CDR3 DNA sequence: TGTGCCATCAACCCGGGACAGGGCTCTTATGGCTACACCTTC. Amino acids: CAINPGQGSYGYTF.

This clonotype was counted only a few times. This chain's CDR3 is CSVGTFYEQYF. DNA for the CDR3: TGCAGCGTTGGGACATTCTACGAGCAGTACTTC. The rearrangement joins TRBV29-1 to TRBJ2-7; D perhaps matches TRBD1 (5 bases). Germline loops: CDR1 SQVTM, CDR2 ANQGSEA. Trimming pared 4 bases from V and 3 bases from J, leaving 7 bases between. CDR3 length: 11 residues.

The rearrangement joins TRBV9 to TRBJ2-1, with D possibly being TRBD1 (5 bases). Germline V gives CDR1 SGDLS, CDR2 YYNGEE. Trimming took 0 bases from V and 8 from J, leaving 18 bases between them. This CDR3 comprises 16 residues. The CDR3 DNA reads TGTGCCAGCAGCGTAGGAGGTGGGGCAGGGTACGATGAGCAGTTCTTC. Translated, it gives CASSVGGGAGYDEQFF.

The CDR3 spells CSARDLRRRGGYNEQFF. The CDR3 bases are TGCAGTGCTAGAGATCTAAGGCGGCGGGGGGGTTACAATGAGCAGTTCTTC. The rearrangement uses TRBV20-1 and TRBJ2-5, with 9 nucleotides matching TRBD2. The end of the DNA is better explained by TRBJ2-1, so the J call may be wrong. The CDR3 is made up of 17 amino acids. The germline gives CDR1 DFQATT, CDR2 SNEGSKA (reference sequence).

This clonotype was observed a few times. The chain uses TRBV5-1 and TRBJ1-4; tentatively, D is TRBD1 (5 bases). The ends were cut back, 4 bases at V and 3 bases at J, with 10 bases in the middle. Germline V gene data show CDR1 as SGHRS and CDR2 as YFSETQ. The length of the CDR3 is 14 residues. CDR3 protein: CASSVRGANEKLFF. In nucleotides, the CDR3 is TGCGCCAGCAGCGTCCGGGGGGCTAATGAAAAACTGTTTTTT.

CDR3 sequence: CSARVAAGDRIQETQYF. In nucleotides, the CDR3 is TGCAGTGCTAGGGTCGCGGCGGGGGACCGAATCCAGGAGACCCAGTACTTC. The rearrangement links TRBV20-1 to TRBJ2-5; TRBD2 aligns across 7 bases. Germline V gives CDR1 DFQATT, CDR2 SNEGSKA (reference sequence). V was pared by 3 bases and J by 5 bases, with 18 bases of the junction left unmatched. The CDR3 runs 17 residues.

This sequence joins TRBV7-9 and TRBJ1-4; 7 bases fit TRBD1. V gave up 0 bases and J gave up 4 bases; unmatched junction bases: 5. Germline assignment: CDR1 SEHNR and CDR2 FQNEAQ (reference sequence). The CDR3 loop spans 16 amino acids. CDR3 DNA sequence: TGTGCCAGCAGCTTAGCGAGCGGGACAGTTAATGAAAAACTGTTTTTT. Its translation is CASSLASGTVNEKLFF.

V is TRBV18 and J is TRBJ1-1; the D gene is possibly TRBD1 (6 bases). The CDR3 consists of 14 residues. Germline V gene sequence: CDR1 KGHSH, CDR2 LQKENI. Trimming stripped 6 bases from V and 3 bases from J, with 14 bases between. DNA of the CDR3: TGTGCCAGCTCCACTGCAGGGGCTCACACTGAAGCTTTCTTT. This gives the protein CASSTAGAHTEAFF.

The V gene is TRBV28, the J gene TRBJ1-2, with 7 bases lining up with TRBD1. Losses at the gene ends were 3 bases for V and 8 bases for J; bases not matched to a gene: 6. CDR1 and CDR2 from the germline V gene are MDHEN and SYDVKM. This CDR3 comprises 13 residues. This chain's CDR3 is CASSFQGVRGYTF. As DNA, the CDR3 is TGTGCCAGCAGTTTCCAGGGGGTTCGAGGCTACACCTTC.

This clonotype has more than one count but fewer than ten. The chain uses TRBV29-1 and TRBJ2-2; a possible D gene is TRBD2 (6 bases). V was trimmed by 4 bases and J by 1 base, leaving 10 bases between them. Germline V lookup: CDR1 SQVTM, CDR2 ANQGSEA. The CDR3 covers 14 residues. The DNA for the CDR3 is TGCAGCGTTGGCCGGGAGCTGAACACCGGGGAGCTGTTTTTT. Translation: CSVGRELNTGELFF.

This clonotype has just a few counts. The CDR3 protein is CASSVGGTSGSRENYEQYF. In DNA form, the CDR3 reads TGCGCCAGCAGCGTCGGTGGGACTAGCGGATCTAGGGAAAACTACGAGCAGTACTTC. This chain uses TRBV5-1 with TRBJ2-7; 11 bases match TRBD2. CDR1 and CDR2 from the germline V gene are SGHRS and YFSETQ. V lost 4 bases, J lost 3 bases, and 18 bases stayed unmatched. The CDR3 is made up of 19 amino acids.

The gene calls are TRBV6-5 and TRBJ2-4; TRBD2 agrees at 7 bases. The V and J ends lost 7 bases and 1 base, in that order; junction bases with no gene match: 10. CDR3 length: 16 amino acids. Germline CDR1 reads MNHEY; CDR2 reads SVGAGI. This chain's CDR3 is CASKAGGGRAKNIQYF. CDR3 nucleotides: TGTGCCAGCAAGGCCGGCGGGGGAAGGGCCAAAAACATTCAGTACTTC.